Each of the 20 T cell receptor beta chains below was sequenced from the same sample in a study of T cell clonotyping in hematopoietic cell transplantation. TCRdb keeps only in-frame clones here, not all; method: immunoSEQ multiplex PCR. The table shows 65,000 to 80,000 clones, with about 96% occurring only once. Time point in this sample: recipient sample about 28 days before transplant, after cytoreduction. The sample in question was peripheral blood mononuclear cells, obtained before stem cell transplant. These receptors were obtained from a woman between 50 and 59 years old with acute myeloid leukemia. Some clones in this sample may be carry-over from other donors' samples.

In regard to this clone: This CDR3 is also generated by other DNA sequences in the sample. The chain links TRBV28 to TRBJ2-7; a weak D match, TRBD1 (5 bases). The CDR3 sequence is 13 residues long. CDR1 is MDHEN, CDR2 SYDVKM, per germline. The V and J ends lost 6 bases and 2 bases respectively, with 11 bases between them. DNA for the CDR3: TGTGCCAGCAGCTGGGGCGGAGCCTACGAGCAGTACTTC. Translation gives CASSWGGAYEQYF.

The gene calls are TRBV30 and TRBJ1-1; TRBD1 might be the D (5 bases). V was shortened by 2 bases and J by 3 bases, with 13 bases between the two germline ends. The CDR3 length is 14 residues. Per germline, CDR1 GTSNPN and CDR2 SVGIG (reference sequence). The CDR3 protein is CAWSYRPRDTEAFF. CDR3 bases: TGTGCCTGGAGTTACAGGCCGAGGGACACTGAAGCTTTCTTT.

V usage is TRBV6-5 and J usage is TRBJ1-2; maybe TRBD1 (6 bases). V lost 5 bases and J lost 8, with 15 bases in between. The CDR3 extends over 13 amino acids. Germline CDR1 MNHEY, CDR2 SVGAGI. CDR3 sequence: CASSATQGYGYTF. In DNA form, the CDR3 reads TGTGCCAGCAGTGCTACTCAGGGGTACGGCTACACCTTC.

This chain connects TRBV9 to TRBJ1-2; 8 bases match TRBD1. The CDR3 contains 14 residues. V gave up 3 bases and J gave up 6 bases; unmatched junction bases: 7. In germline, CDR1 is SGDLS, CDR2 YYNGEE. The CDR3 DNA sequence: TGTGCCAGCAGCGAAGGGACAGGAGTCCATGGCTACACCTTC. Translated: CASSEGTGVHGYTF. Complete variable domain (other parts from reference TRBV9 and TRBJ1-2): DSGVTQTPKHLITATGQRVTLRCSPRSGDLSVYWYQQSLDQGLQFLIQYYNGEERAKGNILERFSAQQFPDLHSELNLSSLELGDSALYFCASSEGTGVHGYTFGSGTRLTVV.

The chain recombines TRBV10-3 with TRBJ1-1; 9 bases agree with TRBD1. With V trimmed by 2 bases and J by 3 bases, 4 bases remained unmatched. CDR1 is ENHRY and CDR2 is SYGVKD in the germline V gene. The CDR3 extends over 15 amino acids. CDR3 region: CAISEPGQGYTEAFF. CDR3 nucleotides: TGTGCCATCAGTGAGCCAGGACAGGGGTACACTGAAGCTTTCTTT.

V and J are TRBV6-5 and TRBJ1-5, with D unresolved. Germline CDR1 is MNHEY and CDR2 is SVGAGI. The CDR3 loop spans 15 amino acids. V lost 6 bases and J 2 bases, leaving 14 bases between the germline ends. The CDR3 here is CASSRGVKGNQPQHF. In DNA form, the CDR3 reads TGTGCCAGCAGCCGAGGCGTTAAGGGCAATCAGCCCCAGCATTTT.

The chain has TRBV18 and TRBJ1-4; 7 bases match TRBD1. J was trimmed by 6 bases and V by 4 bases; bases with no gene match: 5. Germline V gene lookup returns CDR1 KGHSH and CDR2 LQKENI. The CDR3 contains 14 residues. Written as DNA, the CDR3 is TGTGCCAGCTCACGACAGGGAGAGGATGAAAAACTGTTTTTT. It encodes CASSRQGEDEKLFF.

V usage is TRBV7-9 and J usage is TRBJ2-5; D gene unclear. Germline V gives CDR1 SEHNR, CDR2 FQNEAQ (reference sequence). This CDR3 comprises 13 residues. V was shortened by 3 bases and J by 4 bases, with 9 bases between the two germline ends. CDR3 DNA sequence: TGTGCCAGCAGCTTCTCTGGCCCAGAGACCCAGTACTTC. Amino acids: CASSFSGPETQYF. The full variable domain, with the rest looked up from reference TRBV7-9 and TRBJ2-5, is DTGVSQNPRHKITKRGQNVTFRCDPISEHNRLYWYRQTLGQGPEFLTYFQNEAQLEKSRLLSDRFSAERPKGSFSTLEIQRTEQGDSAMYLCASSFSGPETQYFGPGTRLLVL.

J is TRBJ1-1 and V is TRBV5-4; 8 nucleotides align to TRBD1. This CDR3 region has 14 residues. The V gene end was trimmed by 6 bases and the J gene end by 1 base; junction bases not matched to a gene: 5. Germline CDR1 SGHNT, CDR2 YYREEE (reference sequence). CDR3 in amino acids: CASTPDRANTEAFF. The CDR3 DNA follows: TGTGCCAGCACCCCGGACAGGGCGAACACTGAAGCTTTCTTT.

The genes are TRBV2 and TRBJ2-5; 10 bases map to TRBD1. V lost 6 bases to trimming and J lost 2 bases; unmatched junction nucleotides: 6. CDR3 size: 15 residues. Germline V lookup: CDR1 SNHLY, CDR2 FYNNEI. The CDR3 sequence is CASRRQGAAQETQYF. CDR3 coding DNA: TGTGCCAGCAGGCGACAGGGGGCGGCACAAGAGACCCAGTACTTC.

The chain couples TRBV2 to TRBJ1-5, with D hard to call. V dropped 8 bases and J dropped 4 bases, with 9 bases sitting between them. Germline CDR1 reads SNHLY; CDR2 reads FYNNEI. The CDR3 length is 12 residues. In DNA, the CDR3 is TGTGCCAGCGGTAAAGAGAATCAGCCCCAGCATTTT. It is translated as CASGKENQPQHF.

The chain carries TRBV30 and TRBJ2-3; D gene ambiguous. This CDR3 region has 15 residues. Trimming cost V 2 bases and J 0 bases, with 12 bases left between them. Per the germline V gene, CDR1 is GTSNPN and CDR2 is SVGIG (reference sequence). The chain's CDR3 is CAWSRLHSSTDTQYF. The DNA of the CDR3 is TGTGCCTGGAGTCGGCTACATTCTAGCACAGATACGCAGTATTTT. The full variable domain, in which reference TRBV30 and TRBJ2-3 provide the parts outside the CDR3, is SQTIHQWPATLVQPVGSPLSLECTVEGTSNPNLYWYRQAAGRGLQLLFYSVGIGQISSEVPQNLSASRPQDRQFILSSKKLLLSDSGFYLCAWSRLHSSTDTQYFGPGTRLTVL.

This chain links TRBV2 with TRBJ2-1, with D unresolved. Trimming removed 7 bases at V and 6 bases at J, with 10 bases between. Germline V gene data show CDR1 as SNHLY and CDR2 as FYNNEI. This CDR3 region has 12 residues. This CDR3 is CASMAGRNEQFF. CDR3 nucleotides: TGTGCCAGCATGGCAGGCCGCAATGAGCAGTTCTTC. The full variable domain, completed using reference TRBV2 and TRBJ2-1, is EPEVTQTPSHQVTQMGQEVILRCVPISNHLYFYWYRQILGQKVEFLVSFYNNEISEKSEIFDDQFSVERPDGSNFTLKIRSTKLEDSAMYFCASMAGRNEQFFGPGTRLTVL.

The chain combines TRBV5-1 with TRBJ1-3; D is perhaps TRBD1 (6 bases). Germline CDR1 reads SGHRS; CDR2 reads YFSETQ. V was clipped by 0 bases and J by 3 bases, with 13 bases between them. This CDR3 has 16 amino acids. DNA of the CDR3: TGCGCCAGCAGCTTGGATGGCAGGGGCTTTGGAAACACCATATATTTT. It yields the protein CASSLDGRGFGNTIYF.

This chain connects TRBV6-6 to TRBJ2-2, with D maybe TRBD2 (5 bases). The V gene lost 5 bases and the J gene lost 5 bases, with 18 bases spanning the gap. The CDR3 is 16 amino acids. Germline V gene lookup returns CDR1 MNHNY and CDR2 SVGAGI (reference sequence). CDR3 region: CASSPPGRRSTGELFF. The CDR3 region has the DNA TGTGCCAGCAGTCCCCCAGGCAGGAGGAGTACCGGGGAGCTGTTTTTT.

This sequence joins TRBV7-9 and TRBJ2-5; the match to TRBD2 covers 8 bases. V trimming: 5 bases; J trimming: 4 bases; junction bases outside the gene matches: 12. This CDR3 spans 16 amino acids. CDR1 SEHNR and CDR2 FQNEAQ come from the germline V gene (reference sequence). CDR3 nucleotide sequence: TGTGCCAGCAGCCCAAATGGGGTTAGCGGGACAGAGACCCAGTACTTC. This gives the protein CASSPNGVSGTETQYF.

The gene calls are TRBV10-3 and TRBJ2-3; TRBD1 agrees at 8 bases. Trimming removed 7 bases from V and 6 bases from J; junction bases left unmatched: 6. CDR3 length: 13 amino acids. CDR1 and CDR2 (germline): ENHRY, SYGVKD. The CDR3 DNA reads as TGTGCCATCATGGACAGGGCCCCCGATACGCAGTATTTT. Residues: CAIMDRAPDTQYF.

The rearrangement joins TRBV30 to TRBJ2-2; D uncertain. The CDR3 sequence is 13 residues long. Germline values: CDR1 GTSNPN, CDR2 SVGIG (reference sequence). V shed 8 bases and J shed 6 bases, with 16 bases lying between them. This chain's CDR3 is CAVDGSRAGELFF. DNA for the CDR3: TGTGCCGTGGATGGTTCAAGGGCCGGGGAGCTGTTTTTT.

This chain uses TRBV29-1 with TRBJ2-2; TRBD2 is a possible D gene (7 bases). Germline CDR1 SQVTM, CDR2 ANQGSEA. The CDR3 totals 15 residues. Trimming removed 4 bases at V and 7 bases at J, with 19 bases between. The CDR3 DNA sequence: TGCAGCGTTGGAAACCCGGGGGGCGATCACGGGGAGCTGTTTTTT. Protein sequence: CSVGNPGGDHGELFF.

This clone is a singleton in its sample. The chain links TRBV23-1 to TRBJ2-7; 10 positions agree with TRBD2. TRBV23-1 is reported as an ORF; its role is uncertain. This CDR3 spans 16 amino acids. V lost 3 bases and J lost 4; bases outside the gene matches: 9. The DNA for the CDR3 is TGCGCCAGCAGTCATTTACAGCGGGAGGGGAGGTACGAGCAGTACTTC. This translates into CASSHLQREGRYEQYF.